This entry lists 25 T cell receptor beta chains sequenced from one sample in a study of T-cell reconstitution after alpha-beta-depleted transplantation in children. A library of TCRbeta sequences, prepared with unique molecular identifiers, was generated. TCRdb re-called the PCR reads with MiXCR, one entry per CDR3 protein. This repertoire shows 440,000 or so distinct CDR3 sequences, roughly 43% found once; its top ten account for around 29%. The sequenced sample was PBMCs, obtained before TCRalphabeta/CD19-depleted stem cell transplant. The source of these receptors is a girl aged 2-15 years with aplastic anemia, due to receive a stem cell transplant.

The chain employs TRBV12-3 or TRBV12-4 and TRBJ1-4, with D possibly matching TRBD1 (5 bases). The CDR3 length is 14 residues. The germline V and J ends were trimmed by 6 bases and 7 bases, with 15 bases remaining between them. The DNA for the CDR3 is TGTGCCAGCAGACGGGACCCGGGACCTGAAAAACTGTTTTTT. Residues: CASRRDPGPEKLFF.

CDR3 residues: CASSLAGADEQFF. The CDR3, as DNA: TGTGCCAGCAGTTTGGCCGGGGCCGATGAGCAGTTCTTC. V is TRBV28 and J is TRBJ2-1; either TRBD1 or TRBD2 may supply D (5 bases each). This CDR3 spans 13 amino acids. CDR1 and CDR2 (germline): MDHEN, SYDVKM. Between the trimmed V and J ends, which lost 3 bases and 8 bases, there was a span of 11 bases.

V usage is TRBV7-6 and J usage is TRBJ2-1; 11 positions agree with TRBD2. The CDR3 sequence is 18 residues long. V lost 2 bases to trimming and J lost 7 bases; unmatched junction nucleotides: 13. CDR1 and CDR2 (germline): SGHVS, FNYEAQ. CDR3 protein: CASSLLAGGGQAKNEQFF. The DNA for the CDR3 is TGTGCCAGCAGCTTACTAGCGGGAGGAGGCCAGGCTAAGAATGAGCAGTTCTTC.

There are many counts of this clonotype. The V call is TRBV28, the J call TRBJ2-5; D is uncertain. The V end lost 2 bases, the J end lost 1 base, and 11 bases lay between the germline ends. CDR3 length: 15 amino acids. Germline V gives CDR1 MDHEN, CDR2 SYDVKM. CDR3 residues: CASSLGLRPQETQYF. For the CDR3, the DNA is TGTGCCAGCAGTTTAGGCCTACGACCCCAAGAGACCCAGTACTTC.

Here the CDR3 reads CSAGAGGGYNEQFF. The CDR3 DNA reads TGCAGTGCTGGGGCGGGCGGAGGGTACAATGAGCAGTTCTTC. This chain uses TRBV20-1 with TRBJ2-1; TRBD2 might be the D (6 bases). The V gene lost 5 bases and the J gene lost 4 bases, with 15 bases spanning the gap. This CDR3 region has 14 residues. Germline V gene sequence: CDR1 DFQATT, CDR2 SNEGSKA (reference sequence).

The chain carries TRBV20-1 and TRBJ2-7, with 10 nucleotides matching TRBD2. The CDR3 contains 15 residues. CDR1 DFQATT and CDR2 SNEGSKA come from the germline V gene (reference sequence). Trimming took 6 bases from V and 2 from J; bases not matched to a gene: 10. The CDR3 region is CSARRNLAGAYEQYF. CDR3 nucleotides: TGCAGTGCGCGCAGGAATCTAGCGGGGGCCTACGAGCAGTACTTC.

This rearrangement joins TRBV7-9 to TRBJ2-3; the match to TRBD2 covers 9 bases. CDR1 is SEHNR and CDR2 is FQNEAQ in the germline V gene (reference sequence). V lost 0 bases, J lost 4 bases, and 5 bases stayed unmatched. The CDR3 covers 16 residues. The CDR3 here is CASSLAGGGASDTQYF. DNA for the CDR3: TGTGCCAGCAGCTTAGCTGGCGGGGGGGCCTCAGATACGCAGTATTTT.

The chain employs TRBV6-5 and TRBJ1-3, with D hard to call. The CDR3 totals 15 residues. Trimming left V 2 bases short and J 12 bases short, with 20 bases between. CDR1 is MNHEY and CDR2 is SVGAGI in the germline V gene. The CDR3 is CASSYATAKDILIYF. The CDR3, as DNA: TGTGCCAGCAGTTACGCGACTGCTAAAGATATACTCATATATTTT.

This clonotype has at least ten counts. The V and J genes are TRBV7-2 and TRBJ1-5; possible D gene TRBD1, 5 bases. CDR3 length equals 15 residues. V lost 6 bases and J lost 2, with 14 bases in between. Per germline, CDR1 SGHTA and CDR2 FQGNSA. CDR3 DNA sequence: TGTGCCAGCAGGGATACAGGTTGGGGCAATCAGCCCCAGCATTTT. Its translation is CASRDTGWGNQPQHF. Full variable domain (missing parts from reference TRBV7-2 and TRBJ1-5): GAGVSQSPSNKVTEKGKDVELRCDPISGHTALYWYRQSLGQGLEFLIYFQGNSAPDKSGLPSDRFSAERTGGSVSTLTIQRTQQEDSAVYLCASRDTGWGNQPQHFGDGTRLSIL.

Here the CDR3 reads CACCQDGAQGPSYEQYF. DNA of the CDR3: TGTGCCTGCTGCCAAGATGGTGCGCAGGGCCCCTCCTACGAGCAGTACTTC. The V call is TRBV3-1, the J call TRBJ2-7; tentative D call: TRBD1 (5 bases). Trimming pared 11 bases from V and 0 bases from J, leaving 26 bases between. Germline CDR1 LGHDT, CDR2 YNNKEL (reference sequence). The CDR3 contains 17 residues.

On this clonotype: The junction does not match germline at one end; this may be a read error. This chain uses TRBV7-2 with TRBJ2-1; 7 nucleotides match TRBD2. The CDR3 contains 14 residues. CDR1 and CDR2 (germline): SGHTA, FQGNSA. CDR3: CANSSAGRSNEQFF. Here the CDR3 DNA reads TGTGCCAACAGCTCAGCGGGGCGGAGCAATGAGCAGTTCTTC.

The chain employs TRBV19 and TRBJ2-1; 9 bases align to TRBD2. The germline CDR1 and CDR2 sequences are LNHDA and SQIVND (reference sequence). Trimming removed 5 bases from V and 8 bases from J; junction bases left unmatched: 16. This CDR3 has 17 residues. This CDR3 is CASSRQAGGPGIDEQFF. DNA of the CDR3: TGTGCCAGTAGTCGGCAGGCGGGAGGGCCCGGTATAGATGAGCAGTTCTTC. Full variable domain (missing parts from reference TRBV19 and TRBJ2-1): DGGITQSPKYLFRKEGQNVTLSCEQNLNHDAMYWYRQDPGQGLRLIYYSQIVNDFQKGDIAEGYSVSREKKESFPLTVTSAQKNPTAFYLCASSRQAGGPGIDEQFFGPGTRLTVL.

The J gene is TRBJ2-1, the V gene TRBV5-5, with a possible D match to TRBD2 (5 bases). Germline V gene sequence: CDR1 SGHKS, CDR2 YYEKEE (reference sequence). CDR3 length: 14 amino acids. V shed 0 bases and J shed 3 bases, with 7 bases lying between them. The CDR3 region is CASSLESGYNEQFF. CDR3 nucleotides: TGTGCCAGCAGCTTGGAAAGCGGCTACAATGAGCAGTTCTTC.

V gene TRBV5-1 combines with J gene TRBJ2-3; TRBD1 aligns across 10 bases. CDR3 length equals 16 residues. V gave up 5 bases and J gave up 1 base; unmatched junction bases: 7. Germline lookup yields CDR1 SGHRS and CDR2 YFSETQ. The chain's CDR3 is CASRRTGGYRTDTQYF. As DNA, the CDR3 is TGCGCCAGCAGAAGGACAGGGGGATATCGCACAGATACGCAGTATTTT.

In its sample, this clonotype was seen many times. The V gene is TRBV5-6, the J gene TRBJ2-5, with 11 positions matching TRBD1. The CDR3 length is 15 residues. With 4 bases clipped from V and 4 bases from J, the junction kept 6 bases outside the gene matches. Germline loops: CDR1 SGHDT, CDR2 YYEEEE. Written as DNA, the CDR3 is TGTGCCAGCAGCCGACGGACAGGGGGCGCAGAGACCCAGTACTTC. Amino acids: CASSRRTGGAETQYF.

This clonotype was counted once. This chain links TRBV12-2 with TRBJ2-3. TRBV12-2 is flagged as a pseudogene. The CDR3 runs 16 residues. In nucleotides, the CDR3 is TGTGCAAGTCGCAAGAACCTAGAGCCACACACAGATACGCAGTATTTT. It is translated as CASRKNLEPHTDTQYF.

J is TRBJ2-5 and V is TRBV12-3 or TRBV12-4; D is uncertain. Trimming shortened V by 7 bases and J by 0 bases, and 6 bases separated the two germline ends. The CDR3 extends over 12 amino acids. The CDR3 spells CASMRNQETQYF. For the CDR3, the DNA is TGTGCCAGCATGCGGAACCAAGAGACCCAGTACTTC.

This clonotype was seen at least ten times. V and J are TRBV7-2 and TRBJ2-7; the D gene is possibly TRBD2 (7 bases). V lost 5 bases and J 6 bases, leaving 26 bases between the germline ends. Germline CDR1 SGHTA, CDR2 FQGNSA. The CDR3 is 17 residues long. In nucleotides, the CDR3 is TGTGCCAGCAGCCCTGCCGAGGGGTCCAGGGGAGGGTCCGAGCAGTACTTC. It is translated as CASSPAEGSRGGSEQYF.

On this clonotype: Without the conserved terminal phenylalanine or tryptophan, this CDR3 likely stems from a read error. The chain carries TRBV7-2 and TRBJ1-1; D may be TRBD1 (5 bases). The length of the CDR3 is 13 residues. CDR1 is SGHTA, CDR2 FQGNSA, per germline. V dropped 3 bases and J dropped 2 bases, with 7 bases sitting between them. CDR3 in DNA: TGTGCCAGCAGCTTGACAGCTAACACTGAAGCTTTCTTA. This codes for CASSLTANTEAFL.

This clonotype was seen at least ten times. The CDR3 region has the DNA TGTGCCAGCAGTGCAGGGGGCGTAAGCTCTGGGGCCAACGTCCTGACTTTC. It specifies CASSAGGVSSGANVLTF. This chain connects TRBV6-1 to TRBJ2-6; the match to TRBD1 covers 8 bases. The CDR3 contains 17 residues. Germline V CDR1 and CDR2: MNHNS, SASEGT. V shed 4 bases and J 0 bases; nucleotides not matched to a gene: 5.

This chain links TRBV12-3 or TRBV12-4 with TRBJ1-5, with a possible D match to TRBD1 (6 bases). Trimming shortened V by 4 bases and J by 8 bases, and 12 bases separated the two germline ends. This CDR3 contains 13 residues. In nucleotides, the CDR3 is TGTGCCAGCAGTTACGGACAGTGGGAGCCCCAGCATTTT. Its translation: CASSYGQWEPQHF.

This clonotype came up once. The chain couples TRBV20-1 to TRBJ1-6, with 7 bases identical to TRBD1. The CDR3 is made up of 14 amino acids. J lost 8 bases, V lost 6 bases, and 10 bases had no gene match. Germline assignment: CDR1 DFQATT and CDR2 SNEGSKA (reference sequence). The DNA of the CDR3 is TGCAGTGCGAAAAAGGGGGCGCAGGATTCACCCCTCCACTTT. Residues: CSAKKGAQDSPLHF.

CDR3 region: CASIDGALGTGELFF. Here the CDR3 DNA reads TGCGCCAGCATAGATGGGGCTCTGGGCACCGGGGAGCTGTTTTTT. The chain is built from TRBV5-1 and TRBJ2-2, with D possibly being TRBD1 (5 bases). V lost 6 bases and J 4 bases, leaving 16 bases between the germline ends. CDR3 length: 15 amino acids. Germline CDR1 is SGHRS and CDR2 is YFSETQ.

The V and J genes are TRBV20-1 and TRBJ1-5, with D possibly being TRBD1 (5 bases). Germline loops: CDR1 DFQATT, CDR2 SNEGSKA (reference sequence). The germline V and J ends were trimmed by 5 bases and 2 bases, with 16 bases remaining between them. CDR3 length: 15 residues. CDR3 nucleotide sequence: TGCAGTGCTTTTTCACCAGGGTCGCGCAATCAGCCCCAGCATTTT. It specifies CSAFSPGSRNQPQHF.

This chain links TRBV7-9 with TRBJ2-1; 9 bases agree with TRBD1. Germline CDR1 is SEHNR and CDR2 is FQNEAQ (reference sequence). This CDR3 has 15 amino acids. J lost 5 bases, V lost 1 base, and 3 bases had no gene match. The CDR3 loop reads CASSLVGQGNNEQFF. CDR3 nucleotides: TGTGCCAGCAGCTTAGTGGGACAGGGAAACAATGAGCAGTTCTTC.